This paragraph covers one T cell receptor (beta chain) sequence. The CDR3 has 16 residues. The data derive from a study of blood T cell repertoires in COVID-19. Libraries were prepared by immunoSEQ multiplex PCR; TCRdb keeps only in-frame clonotypes and omits some of them. The sample yields approximately 63,000 clones, roughly three quarters seen once. The sequenced sample was peripheral blood. This sequence was found in a woman over 75 with acute or convalescent COVID-19. J is TRBJ2-1 and V is TRBV21-1; the DNA was not used to check the table's D call, TRBD1. TRBV21-1 is reported as a pseudogene. The CDR3 loop reads CASSLLGRGDENEQFF. CDR3 sequence (DNA): TGTGCCAGCAGCCTTCTCGGCAGGGGAGATGAGAATGAGCAGTTCTTC.